Reported below is one T cell receptor beta chain. The CDR3 contains 15 residues. J was trimmed by 4 bases and V by 3 bases; bases with no gene match: 2. The V gene's germline CDR1 is SGHTA and CDR2 FQGNSA. This record comes from a study of blood T cell repertoires in COVID-19. Per the original data handling: Amplifying reference gene primers gave estimates of nucleated cell counts. The repertoire was sequenced with immunoSEQ multiplex PCR; TCRdb's copy has only in-frame clones and lacks some. That table supplies the V and J calls and clone size; D and trimming were determined from the DNA. The repertoire holds around 140,000 clones, with approximately 84% as singletons.

The chain combines TRBV7-2 with TRBJ2-2; 10 bases align to TRBD1. Sequenced sample: peripheral blood. The sequence derives from an elderly woman with acute or convalescent COVID-19. In nucleotides, the CDR3 is TGTGCCAGCAGCTTGGACAGGGGGATCACCGGGGAGCTGTTTTTT. Amino acids: CASSLDRGITGELFF.